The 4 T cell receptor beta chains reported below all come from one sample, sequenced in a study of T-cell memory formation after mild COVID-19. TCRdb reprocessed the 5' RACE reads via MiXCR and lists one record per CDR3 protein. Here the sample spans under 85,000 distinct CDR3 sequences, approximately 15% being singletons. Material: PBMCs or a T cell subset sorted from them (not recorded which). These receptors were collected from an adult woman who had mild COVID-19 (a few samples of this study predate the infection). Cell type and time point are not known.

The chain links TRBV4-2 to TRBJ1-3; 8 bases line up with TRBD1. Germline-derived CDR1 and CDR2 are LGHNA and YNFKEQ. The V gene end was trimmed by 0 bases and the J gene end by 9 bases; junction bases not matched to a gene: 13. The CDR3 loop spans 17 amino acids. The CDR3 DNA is TGTGCCAGCAGCCAAGAAATCGGGGACAGGTCTGGAGGCACCATATATTTT. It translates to CASSQEIGDRSGGTIYF.

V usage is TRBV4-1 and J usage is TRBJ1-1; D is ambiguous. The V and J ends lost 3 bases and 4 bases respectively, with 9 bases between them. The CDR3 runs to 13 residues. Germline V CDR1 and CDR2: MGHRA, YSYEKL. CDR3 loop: CASSHVDFTEAFF. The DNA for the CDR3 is TGCGCCAGCAGCCATGTAGATTTCACTGAAGCTTTCTTT.

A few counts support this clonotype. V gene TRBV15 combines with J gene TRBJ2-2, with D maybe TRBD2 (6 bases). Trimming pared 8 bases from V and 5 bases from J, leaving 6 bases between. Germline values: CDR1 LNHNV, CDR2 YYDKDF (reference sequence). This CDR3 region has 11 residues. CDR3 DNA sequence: TGTGCCACCGGGGGGACCGGGGAGCTGTTTTTT. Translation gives CATGGTGELFF.

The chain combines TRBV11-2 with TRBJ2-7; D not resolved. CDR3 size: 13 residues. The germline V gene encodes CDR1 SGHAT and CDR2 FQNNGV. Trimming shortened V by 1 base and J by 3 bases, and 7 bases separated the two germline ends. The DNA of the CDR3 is TGTGCCAGCAGCTTAGTAGGGAACTACGAGCAGTACTTC. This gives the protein CASSLVGNYEQYF. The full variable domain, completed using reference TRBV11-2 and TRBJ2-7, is EAGVAQSPRYKIIEKRQSVAFWCNPISGHATLYWYQQILGQGPKLLIQFQNNGVVDDSQLPKDRFSAERLKGVDSTLKIQPAKLEDSAVYLCASSLVGNYEQYFGPGTRLTVT.